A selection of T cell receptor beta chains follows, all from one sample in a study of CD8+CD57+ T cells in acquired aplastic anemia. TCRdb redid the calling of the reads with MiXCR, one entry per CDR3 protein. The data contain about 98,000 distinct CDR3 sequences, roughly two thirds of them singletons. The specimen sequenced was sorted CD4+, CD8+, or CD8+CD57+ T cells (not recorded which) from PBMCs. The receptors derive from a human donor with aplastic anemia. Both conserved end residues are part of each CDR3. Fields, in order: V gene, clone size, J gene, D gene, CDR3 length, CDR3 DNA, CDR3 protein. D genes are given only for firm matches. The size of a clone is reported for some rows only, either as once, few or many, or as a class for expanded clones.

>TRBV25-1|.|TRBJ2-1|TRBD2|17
TGTGCCAGCAGTGAATATCACCTAGCGGGAGGGTACAATGAGCAGTTCTTC
CASSEYHLAGGYNEQFF
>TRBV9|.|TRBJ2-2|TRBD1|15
TGTGCCAGCAGCCCCGGACAGGGTCGCGCCGGGGAGCTGTTTTTT
CASSPGQGRAGELFF
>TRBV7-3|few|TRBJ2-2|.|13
TGTGCCAGCAGCTTCCAGTACACCGGGGAGCTGTTTTTT
CASSFQYTGELFF
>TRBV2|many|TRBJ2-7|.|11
TGTGCCAGCAGGACCCTCTGGGAGCAGTACTTC
CASRTLWEQYF
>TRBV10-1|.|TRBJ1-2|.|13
TGCGCCAGCAGTGAGCGACCTAACTATGGCTACACCTTC
CASSERPNYGYTF
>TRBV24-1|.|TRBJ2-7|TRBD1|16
TGTGCCACCAGTGCGGGCGAGGGGGCATTACCCTACGAGCAGTACTTC
CATSAGEGALPYEQYF
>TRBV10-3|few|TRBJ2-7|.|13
TGTGCCATCAAACAACCGACCTCCTACGAGCAGTACTTC
CAIKQPTSYEQYF
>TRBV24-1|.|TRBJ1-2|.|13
TGTGGCACCAGTGTTAGAGGGTTCTATGGCTACACCTTC
CGTSVRGFYGYTF
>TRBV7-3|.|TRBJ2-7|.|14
TGTGCCAGCAGCCCATCCGCTTTATCAGACGAGCAGTACTTC
CASSPSALSDEQYF
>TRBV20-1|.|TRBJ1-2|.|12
TGCAGTGCTAGCCCCGAGCCCTATGGCTACACCTTC
CSASPEPYGYTF
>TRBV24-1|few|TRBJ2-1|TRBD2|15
TGTGCCACCAGTGCGTCGCGGGGGGGCTGGGATGAGCAGTTCTTC
CATSASRGGWDEQFF
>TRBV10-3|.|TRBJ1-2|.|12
TGTGCCATCAGTGATGGTCCATATGGCTACACCTTC
CAISDGPYGYTF
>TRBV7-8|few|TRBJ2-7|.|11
TGTGCCAGCAGCTTAAGATACGAGCAGTACTTC
CASSLRYEQYF
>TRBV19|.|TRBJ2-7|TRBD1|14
TGTGCCAGTAGAATGCAGGGGGCTAGCTACGAGCAGTACTTC
CASRMQGASYEQYF
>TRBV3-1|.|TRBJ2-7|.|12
TGTGCCAGCAGCCGTGGAAACTACGAGCAGTACTTC
CASSRGNYEQYF
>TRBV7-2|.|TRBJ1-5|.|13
TGTGCCAGCAGCTTAGGGGGGTATCAGCCCCAGCATTTT
CASSLGGYQPQHF
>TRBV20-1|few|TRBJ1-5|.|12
TGCAGTGCTAGAATCGGACGACAACCCCAGCATTTT
CSARIGRQPQHF
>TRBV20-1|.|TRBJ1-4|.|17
TGCAGTGCTAGAATCGATCCCGGGGGTCCAACTAATGAAAAACTGTTTTTT
CSARIDPGGPTNEKLFF
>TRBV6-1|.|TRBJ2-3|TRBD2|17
TGTGCCAGCAGCGAGTTACGGGCTAGCGGGAGAACAGATACGCAGTATTTT
CASSELRASGRTDTQYF
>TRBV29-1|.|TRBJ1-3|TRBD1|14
TGCAGCGGAAGGACAGGACAGTCTGGAAACACCATATATTTT
CSGRTGQSGNTIYF
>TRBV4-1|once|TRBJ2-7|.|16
TGCGCCAGCAGCCAAGCCGCCGGGCAGGACGACTACGAGCAGTACTTC
CASSQAAGQDDYEQYF
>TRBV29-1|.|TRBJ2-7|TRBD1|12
TGCAGCGCAGGACAGGGAGTCTACGAGCAGTACTTC
CSAGQGVYEQYF
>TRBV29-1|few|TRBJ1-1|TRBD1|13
TGCAGCGTTGGGACAGGGGTCAACACTGAAGCTTTCTTT
CSVGTGVNTEAFF
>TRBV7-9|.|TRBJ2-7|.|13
TGTGCCAGCAGCTTAGCGGCCACCTACGAGCAGTACTTC
CASSLAATYEQYF
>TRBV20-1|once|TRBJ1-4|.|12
TGCAGTGCTAGAGGACGGAATGAAAAACTGTTTTTT
CSARGRNEKLFF
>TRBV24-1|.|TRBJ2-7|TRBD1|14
TGTGCCAGCAGTATTCAGAGACAGGGTAGCGAGCAGTACTTC
CASSIQRQGSEQYF
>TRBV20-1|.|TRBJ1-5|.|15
TGCAGTGCTAGATCTATTGGCGAGGGTAATCAGCCCCAGCATTTT
CSARSIGEGNQPQHF
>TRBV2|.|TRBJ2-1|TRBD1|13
TGTGCCAGCAGTGGGGACAGGGTGTATGAGCAGTTCTTC
CASSGDRVYEQFF
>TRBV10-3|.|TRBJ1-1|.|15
TGTGCCACCAGTGAGCTAGGCAGGGGGAACACTGAAGCTTTCTTT
CATSELGRGNTEAFF
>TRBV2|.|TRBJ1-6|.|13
TGTGCCAGCAGTGAGGCGGGGTGGTCACCCCTCCACTTT
CASSEAGWSPLHF
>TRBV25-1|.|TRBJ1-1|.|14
TGTGCCAGCAGTGCCTGGGGGCAGCGAGAAGAAGCTTTCTTT
CASSAWGQREEAFF
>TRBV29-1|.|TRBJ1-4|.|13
TGCAGCGTTGACAGGGGAACTAATGAAAAACTGTTTTTT
CSVDRGTNEKLFF
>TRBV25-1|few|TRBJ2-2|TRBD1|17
TGTGCCAGCAGTGCCTCCCCCGGGACAGGGGACACCGGGGAGCTGTTTTTT
CASSASPGTGDTGELFF
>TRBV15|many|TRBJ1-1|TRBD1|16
TGTGCCACCAGCAGATTGGGACAGGGTTCGTACACTGAAGCTTTCTTT
CATSRLGQGSYTEAFF
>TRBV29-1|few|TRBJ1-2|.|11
TGCAGCGCAAGGGACACCTATGGCTACACCTTC
CSARDTYGYTF
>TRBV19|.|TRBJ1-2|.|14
TGTGCCAGTACAGCCTTTGGGGGGAATTATGGCTACACCTTC
CASTAFGGNYGYTF
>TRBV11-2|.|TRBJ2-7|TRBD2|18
TGTGCCAGCAGCTTAGGTGGGCTAGCGGGCTCGTACGGGATCGAGCAGTACTTC
CASSLGGLAGSYGIEQYF
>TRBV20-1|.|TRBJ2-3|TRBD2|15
TGCAGTGCTAGAAGTAGAGCGGGGCACACAGATACGCAGTATTTT
CSARSRAGHTDTQYF
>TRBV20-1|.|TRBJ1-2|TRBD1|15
TGCAGTGCTAGGGGTGGGACAGGGGGTTCCTATGGCTACACCTTC
CSARGGTGGSYGYTF
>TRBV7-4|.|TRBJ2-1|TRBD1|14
TGTGCCAGCAGCCCGAGACAGGGGGGCAATGAGCAGTTCTTC
CASSPRQGGNEQFF